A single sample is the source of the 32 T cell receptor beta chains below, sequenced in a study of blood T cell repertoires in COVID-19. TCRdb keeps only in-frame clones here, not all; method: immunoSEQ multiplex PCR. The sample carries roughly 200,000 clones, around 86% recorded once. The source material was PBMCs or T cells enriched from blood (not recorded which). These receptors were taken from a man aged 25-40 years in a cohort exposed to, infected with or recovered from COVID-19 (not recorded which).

The CDR3 here is CASSQARGAEYNEQFF. CDR3 sequence (DNA): TGTGCCAGCAGCCAAGCTCGGGGGGCGGAGTACAATGAGCAGTTCTTC. The rearrangement joins TRBV4-2 to TRBJ2-1, with D tentatively TRBD2 (7 bases). V lost 1 base, J lost 4 bases, and 14 bases lay in between. CDR3 size: 16 residues. CDR1 is LGHNA, CDR2 YNFKEQ, per germline.

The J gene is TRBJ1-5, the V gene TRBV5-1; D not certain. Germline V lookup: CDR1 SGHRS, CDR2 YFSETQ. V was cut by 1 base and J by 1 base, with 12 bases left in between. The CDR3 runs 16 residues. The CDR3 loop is CASSLWRVPSNQPQHF. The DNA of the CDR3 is TGCGCCAGCAGCTTGTGGAGGGTACCCAGCAATCAGCCCCAGCATTTT.

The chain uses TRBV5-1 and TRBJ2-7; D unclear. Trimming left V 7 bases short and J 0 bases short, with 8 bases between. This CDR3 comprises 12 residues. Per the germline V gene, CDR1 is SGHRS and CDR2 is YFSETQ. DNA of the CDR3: TGCGCCAGCGGCACAGTCTCCTACGAGCAGTACTTC. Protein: CASGTVSYEQYF.

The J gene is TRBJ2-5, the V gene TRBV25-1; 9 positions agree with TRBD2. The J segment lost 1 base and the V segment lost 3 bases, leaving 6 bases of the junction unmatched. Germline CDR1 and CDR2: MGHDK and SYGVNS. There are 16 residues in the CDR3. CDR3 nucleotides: TGTGCCAGCAGTGAGGGGGGAGCGGGAGGCCAAGAGACCCAGTACTTC. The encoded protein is CASSEGGAGGQETQYF.

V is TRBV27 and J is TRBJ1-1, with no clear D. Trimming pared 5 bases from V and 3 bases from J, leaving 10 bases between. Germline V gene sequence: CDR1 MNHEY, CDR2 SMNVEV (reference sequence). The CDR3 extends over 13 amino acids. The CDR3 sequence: CASSQQRDTEAFF. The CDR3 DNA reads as TGTGCCAGCAGTCAGCAGCGGGACACTGAAGCTTTCTTT.

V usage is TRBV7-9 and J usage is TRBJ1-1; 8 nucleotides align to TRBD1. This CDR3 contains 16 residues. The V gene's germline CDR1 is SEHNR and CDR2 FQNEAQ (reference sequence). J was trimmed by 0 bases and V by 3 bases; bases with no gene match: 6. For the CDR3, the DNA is TGTGCCAGCAGCTTCTACAGGGGGGAAATGAACACTGAAGCTTTCTTT. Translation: CASSFYRGEMNTEAFF.

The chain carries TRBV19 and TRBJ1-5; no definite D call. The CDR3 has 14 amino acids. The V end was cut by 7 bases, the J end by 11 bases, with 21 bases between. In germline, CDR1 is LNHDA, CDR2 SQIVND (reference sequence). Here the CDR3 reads CASTTRRSGATQHF. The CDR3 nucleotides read TGTGCCAGTACCACGCGGCGGTCTGGCGCGACCCAGCATTTT.

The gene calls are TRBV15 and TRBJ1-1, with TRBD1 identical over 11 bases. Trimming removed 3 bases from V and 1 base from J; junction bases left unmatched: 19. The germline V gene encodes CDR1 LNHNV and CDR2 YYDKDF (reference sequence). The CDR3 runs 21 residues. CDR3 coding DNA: TGTGCCACCAGCAGTACACCGGGCTTGAGGACAGGGGGCTTAAGGAACACTGAAGCTTTCTTT. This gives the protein CATSSTPGLRTGGLRNTEAFF.

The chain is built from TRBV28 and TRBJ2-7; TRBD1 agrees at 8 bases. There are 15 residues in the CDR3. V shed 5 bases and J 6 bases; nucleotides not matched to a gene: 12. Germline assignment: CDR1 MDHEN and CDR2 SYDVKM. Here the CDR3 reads CASSVFPGQEGEQYF. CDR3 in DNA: TGTGCCAGCAGTGTCTTTCCGGGACAGGAAGGCGAGCAGTACTTC.

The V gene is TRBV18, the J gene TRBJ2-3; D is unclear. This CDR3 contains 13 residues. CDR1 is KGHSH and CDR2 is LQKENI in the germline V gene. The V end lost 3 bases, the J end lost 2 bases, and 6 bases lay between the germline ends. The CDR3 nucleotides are TGTGCCAGCTCACCGACTCTCACAGATACGCAGTATTTT. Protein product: CASSPTLTDTQYF.

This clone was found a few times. CDR3 DNA: TGTGCCACTCAGGACAGCGCGTGGAACACTGAAGCTTTCTTT. Protein: CATQDSAWNTEAFF. This sequence joins TRBV15 and TRBJ1-1; D perhaps matches TRBD1 (6 bases). Germline lookup yields CDR1 LNHNV and CDR2 YYDKDF (reference sequence). CDR3 length: 14 residues. Trimming took 9 bases from V and 1 from J, leaving 15 bases between them.

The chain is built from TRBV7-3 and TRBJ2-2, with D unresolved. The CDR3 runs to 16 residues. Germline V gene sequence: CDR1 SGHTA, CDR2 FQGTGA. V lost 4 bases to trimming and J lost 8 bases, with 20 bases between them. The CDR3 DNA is TGTGCCAGCAGCTCCCTAGGATCCCAACTCGGGGGGGAGCTGTTTTTT. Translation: CASSSLGSQLGGELFF.

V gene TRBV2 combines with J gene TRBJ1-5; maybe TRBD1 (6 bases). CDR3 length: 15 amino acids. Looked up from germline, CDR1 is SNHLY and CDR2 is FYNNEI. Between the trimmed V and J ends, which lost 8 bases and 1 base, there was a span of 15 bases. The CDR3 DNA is TGTGCCAGCGGGCGGGGGCAGGGAAGCAATCAGCCCCAGCATTTT. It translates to CASGRGQGSNQPQHF.

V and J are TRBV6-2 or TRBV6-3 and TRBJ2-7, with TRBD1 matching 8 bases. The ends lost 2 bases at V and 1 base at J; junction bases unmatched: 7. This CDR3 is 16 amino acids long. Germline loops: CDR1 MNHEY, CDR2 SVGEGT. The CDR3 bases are TGTGCCAGCAGTTACACGTTGGACAGGGATTCCTACGAGCAGTACTTC. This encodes CASSYTLDRDSYEQYF.

The CDR3 coding sequence is TGTGCCAGCAATCCGACAGGTCGTGCCTACGAGCAGTACTTC. Protein sequence: CASNPTGRAYEQYF. The rearrangement links TRBV27 to TRBJ2-7; TRBD1 might be the D (6 bases). The CDR3 spans 14 residues. V was cut by 7 bases and J by 2 bases, with 15 bases left in between. CDR1 is MNHEY and CDR2 is SMNVEV in the germline V gene (reference sequence).

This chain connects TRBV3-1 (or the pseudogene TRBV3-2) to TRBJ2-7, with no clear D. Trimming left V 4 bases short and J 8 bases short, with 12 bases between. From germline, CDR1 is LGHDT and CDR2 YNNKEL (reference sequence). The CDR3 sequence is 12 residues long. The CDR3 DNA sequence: TGTGCCAGCAGCCCCTTCCATGACAAGCAGTACTTC. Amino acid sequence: CASSPFHDKQYF.

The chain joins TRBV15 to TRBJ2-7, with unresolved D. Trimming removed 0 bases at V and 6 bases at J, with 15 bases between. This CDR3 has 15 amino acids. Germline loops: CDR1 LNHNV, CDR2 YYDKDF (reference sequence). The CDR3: CATSRDLSYYAEQYF. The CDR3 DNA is TGTGCCACCAGCAGAGATCTCTCCTATTACGCCGAGCAGTACTTC.

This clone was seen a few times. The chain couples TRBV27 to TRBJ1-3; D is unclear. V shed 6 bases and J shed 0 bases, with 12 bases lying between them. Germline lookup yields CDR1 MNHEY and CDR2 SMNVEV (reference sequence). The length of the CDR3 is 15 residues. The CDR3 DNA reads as TGTGCCAGCAGGGAGGGTTTCTACTCTGGAAACACCATATATTTT. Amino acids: CASREGFYSGNTIYF.

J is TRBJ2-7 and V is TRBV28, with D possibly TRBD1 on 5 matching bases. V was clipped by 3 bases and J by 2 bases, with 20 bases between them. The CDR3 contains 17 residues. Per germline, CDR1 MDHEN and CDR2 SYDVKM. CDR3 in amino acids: CASSFTGLTATAYEQYF. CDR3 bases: TGTGCCAGCAGTTTCACTGGTTTGACAGCCACTGCCTACGAGCAGTACTTC. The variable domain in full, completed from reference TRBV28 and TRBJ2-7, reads DVKVTQSSRYLVKRTGEKVFLECVQDMDHENMFWYRQDPGLGLRLIYFSYDVKMKEKGDIPEGYSVSREKKERFSLILESASTNQTSMYLCASSFTGLTATAYEQYFGPGTRLTVT.

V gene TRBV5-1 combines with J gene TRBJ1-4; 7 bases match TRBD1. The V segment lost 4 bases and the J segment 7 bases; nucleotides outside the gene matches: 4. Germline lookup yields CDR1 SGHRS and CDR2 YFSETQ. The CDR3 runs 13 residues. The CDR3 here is CASSSGQVEKLFF. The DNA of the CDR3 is TGCGCCAGCAGCAGCGGACAGGTTGAAAAACTGTTTTTT.

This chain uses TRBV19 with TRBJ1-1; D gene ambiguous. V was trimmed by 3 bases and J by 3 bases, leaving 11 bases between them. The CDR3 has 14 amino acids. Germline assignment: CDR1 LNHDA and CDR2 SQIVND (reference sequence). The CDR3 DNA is TGTGCCAGTAGTATCGCGGGCCTGTACACTGAAGCTTTCTTT. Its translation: CASSIAGLYTEAFF. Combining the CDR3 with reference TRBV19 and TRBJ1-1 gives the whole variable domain DGGITQSPKYLFRKEGQNVTLSCEQNLNHDAMYWYRQDPGQGLRLIYYSQIVNDFQKGDIAEGYSVSREKKESFPLTVTSAQKNPTAFYLCASSIAGLYTEAFFGQGTRLTVV.

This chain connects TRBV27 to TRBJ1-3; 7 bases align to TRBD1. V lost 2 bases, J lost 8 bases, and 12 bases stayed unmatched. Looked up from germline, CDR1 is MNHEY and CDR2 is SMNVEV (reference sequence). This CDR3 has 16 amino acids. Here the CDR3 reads CASSLTGTVFGDTIYF. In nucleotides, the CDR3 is TGTGCCAGCAGTTTAACCGGGACAGTCTTCGGCGACACCATATATTTT.

In DNA, the CDR3 is TGTGCCAGCAGTTTAAATCCCTCCGGGACAAGGTATTTT. Translated: CASSLNPSGTRYF. This chain connects TRBV12-3 or TRBV12-4 to TRBJ2-3; the D gene is possibly TRBD1 (6 bases). CDR3 length: 13 residues. Trimming removed 2 bases from V and 14 bases from J, with 17 bases in between.

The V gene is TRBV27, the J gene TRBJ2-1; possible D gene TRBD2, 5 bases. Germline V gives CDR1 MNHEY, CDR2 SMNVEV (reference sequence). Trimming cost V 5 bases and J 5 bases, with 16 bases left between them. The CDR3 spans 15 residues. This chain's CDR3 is CASSLRALAHNEQFF. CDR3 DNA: TGTGCCAGCAGTCTACGGGCCCTAGCCCACAATGAGCAGTTCTTC.

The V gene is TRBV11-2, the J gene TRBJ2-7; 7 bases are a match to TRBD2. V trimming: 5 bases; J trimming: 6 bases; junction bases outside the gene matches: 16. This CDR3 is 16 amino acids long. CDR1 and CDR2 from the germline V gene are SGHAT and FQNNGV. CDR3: CASSPVAGVVLGEQYF. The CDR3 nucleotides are TGTGCCAGCAGCCCTGTGGCGGGAGTCGTTTTGGGCGAGCAGTACTTC.

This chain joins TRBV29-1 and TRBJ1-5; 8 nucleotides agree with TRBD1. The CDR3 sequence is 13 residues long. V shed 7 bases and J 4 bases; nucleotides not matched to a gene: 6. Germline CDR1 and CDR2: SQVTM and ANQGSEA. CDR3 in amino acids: CSAGQGTNQPQHF. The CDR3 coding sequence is TGCAGCGCAGGACAGGGAACTAATCAGCCCCAGCATTTT.

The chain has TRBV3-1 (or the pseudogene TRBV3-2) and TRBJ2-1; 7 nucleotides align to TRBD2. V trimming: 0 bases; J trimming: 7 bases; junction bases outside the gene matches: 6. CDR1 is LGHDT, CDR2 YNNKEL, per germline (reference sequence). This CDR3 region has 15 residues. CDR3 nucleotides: TGTGCCAGCAGCCAAGAAATACTAGCGAGGAATGAGCAGTTCTTC. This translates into CASSQEILARNEQFF.

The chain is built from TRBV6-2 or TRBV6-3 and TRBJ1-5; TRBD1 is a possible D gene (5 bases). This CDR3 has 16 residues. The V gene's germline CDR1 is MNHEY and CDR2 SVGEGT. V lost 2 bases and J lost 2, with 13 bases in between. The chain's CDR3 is CASSYGGTPGNQPQHF. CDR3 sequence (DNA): TGTGCCAGCAGTTACGGCGGGACCCCGGGCAATCAGCCCCAGCATTTT.

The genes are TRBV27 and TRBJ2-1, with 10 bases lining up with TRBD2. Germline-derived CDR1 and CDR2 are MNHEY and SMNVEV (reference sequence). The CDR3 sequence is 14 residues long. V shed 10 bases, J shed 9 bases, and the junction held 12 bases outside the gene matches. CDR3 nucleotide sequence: TGTGCCACCCAGGCTAGCGGGAGTGTAGGTGAGCAGTTCTTC. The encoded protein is CATQASGSVGEQFF.

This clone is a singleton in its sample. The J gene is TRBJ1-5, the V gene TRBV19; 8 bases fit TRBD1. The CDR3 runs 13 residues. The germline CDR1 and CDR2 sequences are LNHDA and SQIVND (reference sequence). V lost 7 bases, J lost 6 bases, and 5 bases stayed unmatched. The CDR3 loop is CASTTGGSQPQHF. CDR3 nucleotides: TGTGCCAGTACCACAGGGGGAAGTCAGCCCCAGCATTTT.

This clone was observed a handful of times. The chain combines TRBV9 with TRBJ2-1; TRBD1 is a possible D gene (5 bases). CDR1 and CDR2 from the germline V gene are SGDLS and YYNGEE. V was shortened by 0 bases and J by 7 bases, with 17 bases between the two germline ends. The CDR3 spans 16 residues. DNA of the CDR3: TGTGCCAGCAGCGTAGGTGGGATACTAAAGGGGAATGAGCAGTTCTTC. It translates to CASSVGGILKGNEQFF.

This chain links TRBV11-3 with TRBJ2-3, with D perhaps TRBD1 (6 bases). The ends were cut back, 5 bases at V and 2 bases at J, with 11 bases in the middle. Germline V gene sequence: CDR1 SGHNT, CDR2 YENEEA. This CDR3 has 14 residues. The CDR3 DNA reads TGTGCCAGCAGCCGGGACACCTACACAGATACGCAGTATTTT. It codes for CASSRDTYTDTQYF. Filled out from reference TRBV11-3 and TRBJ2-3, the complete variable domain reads EAGVVQSPRYKIIEKKQPVAFWCNPISGHNTLYWYLQNLGQGPELLIRYENEEAVDDSQLPKDRFSAERLKGVDSTLKIQPAELGDSAVYLCASSRDTYTDTQYFGPGTRLTVL.